One and the same sample provided the 16 T cell receptor beta chains below, sequenced in a study of Ad26.COV2.S vaccination and SARS-CoV-2 variants. The assay was immunoSEQ multiplex PCR, and TCRdb's table has in-frame clones only and misses some. The table has approximately 300,000 clones, approximately 86% seen once. The treatment is: around 19 received Ad26.COV2.S at low or high dose, single or two shots; several received placebo; per-sample allocation not given. Sampling occurred on day 63 after the first vaccine or placebo injection. The material was peripheral blood, obtained in a trial of Ad26.COV2.S vaccine versus placebo. The receptors derive from a person aged 18 to 65 who received the Ad26.COV2.S COVID-19 vaccine or a placebo.

The gene calls are TRBV3-1 (or the pseudogene TRBV3-2) and TRBJ1-5; 11 bases align to TRBD1. Germline-derived CDR1 and CDR2 are LGHDT and YNNKEL (reference sequence). The CDR3 is 17 residues long. Trimming cost V 2 bases and J 3 bases; bases outside gene matches: 6. In DNA, the CDR3 is TGTGCCAGCAGCCAACGGGGGACAGGGGGTTTCAATCAGCCCCAGCATTTT. Amino acids: CASSQRGTGGFNQPQHF.

This clone was seen many times. The chain has TRBV5-1 and TRBJ2-7; the D gene is possibly TRBD1 (5 bases). This CDR3 has 13 amino acids. Germline values: CDR1 SGHRS, CDR2 YFSETQ. V was clipped by 5 bases and J by 3 bases, with 12 bases between them. CDR3 bases: TGCGCCAGCAGTACTGACAGTAACTACGAGCAGTACTTC. Protein: CASSTDSNYEQYF.

V usage is TRBV2 and J usage is TRBJ2-2; the D is unclear. The CDR3 runs to 14 residues. V gave up 4 bases and J gave up 6 bases, with 12 bases separating them. Germline V CDR1 and CDR2: SNHLY, FYNNEI. The CDR3 loop reads CASSVSESSGELFF. CDR3 bases: TGTGCCAGCAGTGTCTCGGAGAGCTCCGGGGAGCTGTTTTTT.

The chain has TRBV2 and TRBJ2-3, with TRBD1 matching over 8 bases. This CDR3 region has 13 residues. V lost 6 bases, J lost 6 bases, and 5 bases stayed unmatched. Germline CDR1 SNHLY, CDR2 FYNNEI. CDR3 sequence (DNA): TGTGCCAGCAGCGGACAGGGATACGATACGCAGTATTTT. Translated, it gives CASSGQGYDTQYF.

This chain links TRBV5-6 with TRBJ1-1, with 7 bases aligning to TRBD1. The trim removed 0 bases at V and 4 bases at J, leaving 9 bases unmatched. The CDR3 runs to 16 residues. Germline CDR1 is SGHDT and CDR2 is YYEEEE. The CDR3: CASSLANAQGGTEAFF. Here the CDR3 DNA reads TGTGCCAGCAGCTTGGCCAACGCGCAGGGGGGCACTGAAGCTTTCTTT.

For the CDR3, the DNA is TGTGCCAGCAGCTTGTTGAGGCTTGGCTACACCTTC. Residues: CASSLLRLGYTF. The chain has TRBV5-6 and TRBJ1-2, with D unclear. The length of the CDR3 is 12 residues. Trimming took 1 base from V and 7 from J, leaving 8 bases between them. Germline V gene lookup returns CDR1 SGHDT and CDR2 YYEEEE.

J is TRBJ1-4 and V is TRBV23-1, with D possibly matching TRBD1 (5 bases). TRBV23-1 counts as an open reading frame of uncertain function. The V gene lost 1 base and the J gene lost 8 bases, with 17 bases spanning the gap. The CDR3 contains 16 residues. The CDR3 here is CASSQWGGLGDEKLFF. The CDR3, as DNA: TGCGCCAGCAGTCAATGGGGGGGACTGGGGGACGAAAAACTGTTTTTT.

This clone was observed a single time. The chain recombines TRBV19 with TRBJ2-1; D gene ambiguous. Trimming removed 3 bases from V and 0 bases from J, with 6 bases in between. The CDR3 contains 14 residues. CDR1 LNHDA and CDR2 SQIVND come from the germline V gene (reference sequence). In nucleotides, the CDR3 is TGTGCCAGTAGTATGGGCACCTCCTACAATGAGCAGTTCTTC. Its protein product is CASSMGTSYNEQFF.

The V and J genes are TRBV11-2 and TRBJ1-5, with D perhaps matching TRBD1 (6 bases). CDR3 size: 16 residues. Germline V gene lookup returns CDR1 SGHAT and CDR2 FQNNGV. Trimming took 0 bases from V and 4 from J, leaving 13 bases between them. The CDR3 loop is CASSLDSVTGNQPQHF. The CDR3 nucleotides read TGTGCCAGCAGCTTAGACTCGGTGACAGGTAATCAGCCCCAGCATTTT.

V and J are TRBV9 and TRBJ1-6; no definite D call. Trimming left V 6 bases short and J 6 bases short, with 10 bases between. Germline CDR1 is SGDLS and CDR2 is YYNGEE. CDR3 size: 13 residues. The CDR3, as DNA: TGTGCCAGCAATCCAGGCACTAATTCACCCCTCCACTTT. Its protein product is CASNPGTNSPLHF.

The rearrangement links TRBV14 to TRBJ1-5, with TRBD1 matching 11 bases. The trim removed 0 bases at V and 4 bases at J, leaving 11 bases unmatched. The germline V gene has CDR1 SGHDN and CDR2 FVKESK. The CDR3 is 19 amino acids. The CDR3 sequence is CASSQDNLRRDRGNQPQHF. The CDR3 DNA reads TGTGCCAGCAGCCAAGATAATCTCCGCCGGGACAGGGGGAATCAGCCCCAGCATTTT.

The J gene is TRBJ1-1, the V gene TRBV6-5; unclear D gene. CDR3 length: 13 amino acids. V lost 7 bases and J lost 2, with 11 bases in between. Germline CDR1 and CDR2: MNHEY and SVGAGI. The CDR3: CASTLDDNTEAFF. The CDR3 DNA follows: TGTGCCAGCACCCTGGACGACAACACTGAAGCTTTCTTT.

The chain is built from TRBV4-3 and TRBJ2-2; a possible D gene is TRBD2 (7 bases). Germline assignment: CDR1 LGHNA and CDR2 YSLEER. The V end lost 5 bases, the J end lost 3 bases, and 10 bases lay between the germline ends. The CDR3 length is 14 residues. CDR3 sequence: CASSNGGHTGELFF. The CDR3 nucleotides read TGCGCCAGCAGCAACGGGGGGCACACCGGGGAGCTGTTTTTT.

The V and J genes are TRBV28 and TRBJ2-7; 7 positions match TRBD2. This CDR3 contains 13 residues. J was trimmed by 4 bases and V by 8 bases; bases with no gene match: 8. Germline V gene data show CDR1 as MDHEN and CDR2 as SYDVKM. CDR3 amino acids: CASRGGGQYEQYF. The CDR3 nucleotides are TGTGCCAGCCGTGGGGGGGGTCAATACGAGCAGTACTTC.

The chain couples TRBV7-9 to TRBJ1-6; 10 nucleotides match TRBD1. The CDR3 sequence is 15 residues long. Germline V gives CDR1 SEHNR, CDR2 FQNEAQ (reference sequence). The V and J ends lost 5 bases and 7 bases, in that order; junction bases with no gene match: 5. CDR3 bases: TGTGCCAGCAGCAAAACGACAGGGGGCAATTCACCCCTCCACTTT. It is translated as CASSKTTGGNSPLHF.

The rearrangement links TRBV25-1 to TRBJ1-2; TRBD1 agrees at 7 bases. Losses at the gene ends were 3 bases for V and 6 bases for J; bases not matched to a gene: 16. This CDR3 contains 17 residues. The V gene's germline CDR1 is MGHDK and CDR2 SYGVNS. This chain's CDR3 is CASSESGAGQTLDGYTF. The CDR3 DNA is TGTGCCAGCAGTGAGAGCGGGGCGGGACAGACGTTGGATGGCTACACCTTC.